A selection of T cell receptor beta chains follows, all from one sample in a study of cytomegalovirus exposure and HLA in healthy donors. Only in-frame clones appear in the TCRdb table, and some are missing; sequencing was by immunoSEQ multiplex PCR. The sample has 200,000 to 250,000 clones, approximately 80% seen once. The sequenced material came from PBMCs. The receptors here all came from a woman aged 30 to 39 in good health and CMV-seropositive. The CDR3 runs from the conserved cysteine through the conserved F or W. A D gene is named only where the DNA matches it firmly. Not all rows give a size; the values are once, few, many and, for expanded clones, a class.

v_call,d_call,clone_size,j_call,cdr3_nt,cdr3_aa
TRBV27,NA,once,TRBJ2-2,TGTGCCAGCAGTCGCATGGGACTCAGTATGTTGGAGCTGTTTTTT,CASSRMGLSMLELFF
TRBV11-2,NA,once,TRBJ2-5,TGTGCCAGCAGCTTAACAAGGATGTTGGAGACCCAGTACTTC,CASSLTRMLETQYF
TRBV27,NA,NA,TRBJ2-7,TGTGCCAGCAGTTTATCCGGGCAGTACGAGCAGTACTTC,CASSLSGQYEQYF
TRBV2,NA,once,TRBJ1-2,TGTGCCAGCAGGGGGTCCCTAGGACCGGGCTACACCTTC,CASRGSLGPGYTF
TRBV5-1,NA,NA,TRBJ1-3,TGCGCCAGCAGTTGGGGGACTTCTGGAAACACCATATATTTT,CASSWGTSGNTIYF
TRBV7-9,NA,NA,TRBJ1-2,TGTGCCAGCAGCTTAGGTGTCGATGGCTACACCTTC,CASSLGVDGYTF
TRBV6-6,NA,NA,TRBJ2-7,TGTGCCAGCAGTTACGAGGGACGTTCCTACGAGCAGTACTTC,CASSYEGRSYEQYF
TRBV6-5,NA,NA,TRBJ1-2,TGTGCCAGCACTCCGGGGAGAATAGGCTACACCTTC,CASTPGRIGYTF
TRBV15,TRBD1,NA,TRBJ2-2,TGTGCCACCAGCAGCGCTCGCCGACAGGGGGCCCCGGGGGGGGAGCTGTTTTTT,CATSSARRQGAPGGELFF
TRBV13,NA,NA,TRBJ2-7,TGTGCCAGCAGCTTAGACTTTCAGGGTGACGAGCAGTACTTC,CASSLDFQGDEQYF
TRBV15,NA,NA,TRBJ2-7,TGTGCCACCAGCAGGGACTACCAAGCCTACGAGCAGTACTTC,CATSRDYQAYEQYF
TRBV2,NA,NA,TRBJ2-1,TGTGCCAGATCACACGCCTCCTACAATGAGCAGTTCTTC,CARSHASYNEQFF
TRBV19,TRBD1,NA,TRBJ2-2,TGTGCCAGTGACTGGACAGGGGGCACCGGGGAGCTGTTTTTT,CASDWTGGTGELFF
TRBV7-9,NA,NA,TRBJ2-1,TGTGCCAGCAGCTTAGCGTCGGCAGGGTACTACAATGAGCAGTTCTTC,CASSLASAGYYNEQFF
TRBV28,NA,NA,TRBJ1-1,TGTGCCAGCAGTTTAGGACCTCTGAAAGCTTTCTTT,CASSLGPLKAFF
TRBV9,NA,NA,TRBJ2-6,TGTGCCAGCAGCGGAGGACACCAGATTGCGGCCAACGTCCTGACTTTC,CASSGGHQIAANVLTF
TRBV19,NA,NA,TRBJ1-1,TGTGCCAGTAGTATGTGGACGGACGAGAACACTGAAGCTTTCTTT,CASSMWTDENTEAFF
TRBV28,NA,NA,TRBJ2-7,TGTGCCAGCAGCCGCGGGACAGTGAACGAGCAGTACTTC,CASSRGTVNEQYF
TRBV27,NA,NA,TRBJ2-7,TGTGCCAGCAGTTTACAGGGGATCTCCTACGAGCAGTACTTC,CASSLQGISYEQYF
TRBV7-9,NA,NA,TRBJ1-5,TGTGCCAGCAGCCACGGCGATAATAGCAATCAGCCCCAGCATTTT,CASSHGDNSNQPQHF
TRBV5-1,NA,NA,TRBJ2-2,TGCGCCAGCAGCGGGAACCATGGTGGCGGGGAGCTGTTTTTT,CASSGNHGGGELFF
TRBV30,TRBD1,NA,TRBJ2-1,TGTGCCTGGAGTGTACTCGACAGGGGCCCCTACAATGAGCAGTTCTTC,CAWSVLDRGPYNEQFF
TRBV6-1,NA,NA,TRBJ1-1,TGTGCCAGCACCCTGACAGCCTTAAACACTGAAGCTTTCTTT,CASTLTALNTEAFF
TRBV6-5,NA,NA,TRBJ1-2,TGTGCCAGCAGTTACTCGATTCAATCAGGTCCCTATGGCTACACCTTC,CASSYSIQSGPYGYTF
TRBV4-1,TRBD1,once,TRBJ2-7,TGCGCCAGCAGCCAAGATCCAGGGGGCGCTTTAGGCTACGAGCAGTACTTC,CASSQDPGGALGYEQYF